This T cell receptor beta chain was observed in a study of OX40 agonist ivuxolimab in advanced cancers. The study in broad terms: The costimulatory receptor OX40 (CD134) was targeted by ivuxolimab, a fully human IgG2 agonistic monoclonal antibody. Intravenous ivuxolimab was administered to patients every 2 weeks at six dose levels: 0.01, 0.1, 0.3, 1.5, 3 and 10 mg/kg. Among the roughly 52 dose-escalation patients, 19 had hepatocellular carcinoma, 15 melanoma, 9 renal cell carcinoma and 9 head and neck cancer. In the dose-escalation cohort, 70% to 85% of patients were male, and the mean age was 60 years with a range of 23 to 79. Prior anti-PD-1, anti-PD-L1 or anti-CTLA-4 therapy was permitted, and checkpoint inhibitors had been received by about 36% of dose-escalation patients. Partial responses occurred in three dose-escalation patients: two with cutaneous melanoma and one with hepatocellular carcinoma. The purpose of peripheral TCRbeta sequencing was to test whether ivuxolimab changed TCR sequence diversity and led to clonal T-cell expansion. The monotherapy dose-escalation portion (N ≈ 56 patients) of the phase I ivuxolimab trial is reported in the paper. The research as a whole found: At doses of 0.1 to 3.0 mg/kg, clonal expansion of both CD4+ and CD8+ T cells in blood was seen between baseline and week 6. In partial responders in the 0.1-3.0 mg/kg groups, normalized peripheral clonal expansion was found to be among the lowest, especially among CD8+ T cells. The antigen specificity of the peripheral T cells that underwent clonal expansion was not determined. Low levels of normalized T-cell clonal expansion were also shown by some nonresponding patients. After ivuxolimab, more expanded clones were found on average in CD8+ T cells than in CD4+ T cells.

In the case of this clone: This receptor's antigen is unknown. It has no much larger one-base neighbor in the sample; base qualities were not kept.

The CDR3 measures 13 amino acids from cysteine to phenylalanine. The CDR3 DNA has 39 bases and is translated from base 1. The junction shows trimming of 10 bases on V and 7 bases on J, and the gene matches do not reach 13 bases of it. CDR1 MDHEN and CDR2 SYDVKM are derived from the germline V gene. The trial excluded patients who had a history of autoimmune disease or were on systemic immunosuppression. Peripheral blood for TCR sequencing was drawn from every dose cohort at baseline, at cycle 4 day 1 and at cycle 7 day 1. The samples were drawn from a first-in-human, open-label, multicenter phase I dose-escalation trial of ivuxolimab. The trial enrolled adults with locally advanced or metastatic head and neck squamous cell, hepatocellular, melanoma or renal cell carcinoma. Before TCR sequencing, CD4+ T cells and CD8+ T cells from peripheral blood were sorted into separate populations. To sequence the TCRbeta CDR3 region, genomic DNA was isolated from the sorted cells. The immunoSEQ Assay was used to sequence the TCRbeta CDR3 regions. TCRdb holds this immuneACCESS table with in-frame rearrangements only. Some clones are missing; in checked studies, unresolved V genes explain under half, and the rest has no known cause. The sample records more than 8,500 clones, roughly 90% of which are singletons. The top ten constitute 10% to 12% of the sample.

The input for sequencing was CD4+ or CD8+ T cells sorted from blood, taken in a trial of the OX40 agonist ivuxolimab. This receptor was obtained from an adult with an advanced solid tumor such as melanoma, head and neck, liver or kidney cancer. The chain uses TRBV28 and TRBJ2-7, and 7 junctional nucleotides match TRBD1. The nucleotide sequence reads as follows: TGTGCCACCGGACAGGTGGCCTCTCGGGAGCAGTACTTC. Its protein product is CATGQVASREQYF.